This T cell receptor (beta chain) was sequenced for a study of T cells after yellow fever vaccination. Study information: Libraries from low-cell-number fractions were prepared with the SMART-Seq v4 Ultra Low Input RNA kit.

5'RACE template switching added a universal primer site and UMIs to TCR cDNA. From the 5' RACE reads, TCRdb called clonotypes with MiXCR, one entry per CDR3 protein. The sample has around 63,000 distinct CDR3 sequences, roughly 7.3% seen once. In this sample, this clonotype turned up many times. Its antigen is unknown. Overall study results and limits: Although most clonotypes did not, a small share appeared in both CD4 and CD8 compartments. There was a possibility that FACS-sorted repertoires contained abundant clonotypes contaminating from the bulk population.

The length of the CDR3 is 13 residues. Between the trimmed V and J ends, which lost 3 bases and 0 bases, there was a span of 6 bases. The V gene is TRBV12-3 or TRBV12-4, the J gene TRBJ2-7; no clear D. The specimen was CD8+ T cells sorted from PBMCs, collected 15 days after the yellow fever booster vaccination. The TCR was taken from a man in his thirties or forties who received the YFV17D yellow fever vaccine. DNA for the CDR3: TGTGCCAGCAGTTTTGTCAACTCCTACGAGCAGTACTTC. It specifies CASSFVNSYEQYF.